The following is a TCR beta chain sequence with its context. Its target is not known. Sequencing was performed with immunoSEQ multiplex PCR; in TCRdb, only in-frame clones are kept and a portion is missing. This sample has around 120,000 clones, with about 89% found just once. This record comes from a study of T cell responses to AZD1222 COVID-19 vaccine. Germline values: CDR1 SGHTA, CDR2 FQGNSA. The CDR3 is 14 residues long. Trimming cost V 4 bases and J 4 bases, with 11 bases left between them. Notes on the study in general: The CD4 TCRs associated with vaccination extended across spike and predominated at 160-218 and 743-854. White British ancestry dominated among donors, who included more females, and clonal diversity was possibly underestimated. Sampling captured repertoires only after the peak T cell response. Spike-specific TCR breadth and depth grew following two AZD1222 doses.

This receptor was obtained from an adult in good health. The chain employs TRBV7-2 and TRBJ2-1; possibly TRBD1 for D (6 bases). The material sequenced was peripheral blood, taken on day 0 of MenACWY control vaccination. In DNA form, the CDR3 reads TGTGCCAGCAGCTCCCGGACAGCTTACAATGAGCAGTTCTTC. Its protein is CASSSRTAYNEQFF.